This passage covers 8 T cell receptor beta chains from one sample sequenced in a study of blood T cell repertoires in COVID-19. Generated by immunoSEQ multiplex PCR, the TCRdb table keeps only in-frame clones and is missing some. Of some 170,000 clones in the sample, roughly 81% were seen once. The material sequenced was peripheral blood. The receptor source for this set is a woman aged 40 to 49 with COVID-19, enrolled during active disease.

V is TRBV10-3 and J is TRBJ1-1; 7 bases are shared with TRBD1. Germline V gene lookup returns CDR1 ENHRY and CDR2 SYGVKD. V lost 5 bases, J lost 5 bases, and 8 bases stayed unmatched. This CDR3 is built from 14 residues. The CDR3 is CAISPGQQRTEAFF. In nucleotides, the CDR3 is TGTGCCATCAGTCCGGGACAGCAACGTACTGAAGCTTTCTTT.

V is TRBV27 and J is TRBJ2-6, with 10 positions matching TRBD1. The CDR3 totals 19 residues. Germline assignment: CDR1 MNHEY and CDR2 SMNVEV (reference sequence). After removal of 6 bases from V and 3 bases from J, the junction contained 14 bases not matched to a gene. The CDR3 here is CASRGGRRQGAVGANVLTF. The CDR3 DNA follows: TGTGCCAGCAGGGGTGGCCGACGACAGGGGGCGGTTGGGGCCAACGTCCTGACTTTC.

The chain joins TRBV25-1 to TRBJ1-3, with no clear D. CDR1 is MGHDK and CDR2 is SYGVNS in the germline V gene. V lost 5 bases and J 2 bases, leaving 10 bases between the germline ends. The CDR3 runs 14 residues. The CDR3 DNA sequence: TGTGCCAGCAGTTTCGGACTTACTGGAAACACCATATATTTT. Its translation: CASSFGLTGNTIYF.

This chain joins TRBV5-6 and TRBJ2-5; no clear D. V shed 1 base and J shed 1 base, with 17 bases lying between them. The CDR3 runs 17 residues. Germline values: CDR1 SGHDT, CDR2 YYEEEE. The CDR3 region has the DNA TGTGCCAGCAGCTTGAGCTATCTAGAGACGGTCCAAGAGACCCAGTACTTC. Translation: CASSLSYLETVQETQYF.

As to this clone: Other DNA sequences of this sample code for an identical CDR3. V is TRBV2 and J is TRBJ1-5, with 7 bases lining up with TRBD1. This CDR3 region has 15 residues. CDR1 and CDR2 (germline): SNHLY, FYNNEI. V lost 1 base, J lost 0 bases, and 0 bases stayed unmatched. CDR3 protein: CASSEDRGSNQPQHF. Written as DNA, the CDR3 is TGTGCCAGCAGTGAAGACAGGGGTAGCAATCAGCCCCAGCATTTT. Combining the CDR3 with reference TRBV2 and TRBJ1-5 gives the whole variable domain EPEVTQTPSHQVTQMGQEVILRCVPISNHLYFYWYRQILGQKVEFLVSFYNNEISEKSEIFDDQFSVERPDGSNFTLKIRSTKLEDSAMYFCASSEDRGSNQPQHFGDGTRLSIL.

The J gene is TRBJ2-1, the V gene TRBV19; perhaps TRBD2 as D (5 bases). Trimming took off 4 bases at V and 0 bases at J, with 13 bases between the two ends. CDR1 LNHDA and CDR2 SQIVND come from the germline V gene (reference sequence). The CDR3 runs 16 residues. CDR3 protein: CASSNKRRSSYNEQFF. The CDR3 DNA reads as TGTGCCAGTAGTAATAAGCGGAGGAGCTCCTACAATGAGCAGTTCTTC.

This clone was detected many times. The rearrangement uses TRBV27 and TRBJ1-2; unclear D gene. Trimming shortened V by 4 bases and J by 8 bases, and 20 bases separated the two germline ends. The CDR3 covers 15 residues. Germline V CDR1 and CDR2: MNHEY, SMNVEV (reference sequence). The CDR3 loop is CASSSYPESIHGYTF. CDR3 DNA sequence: TGTGCCAGCAGTTCCTACCCCGAATCTATCCACGGCTACACCTTC.

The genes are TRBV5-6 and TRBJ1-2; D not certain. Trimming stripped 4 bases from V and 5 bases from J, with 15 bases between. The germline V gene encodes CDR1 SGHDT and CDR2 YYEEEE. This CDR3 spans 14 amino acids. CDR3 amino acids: CASSRRRLYYGYTF. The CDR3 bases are TGTGCCAGCAGCCGGAGACGACTATATTATGGCTACACCTTC.